This T cell receptor (beta chain) was recovered during a study of OX40 agonist ivuxolimab in advanced cancers. Study overall: The patients' treatment was ivuxolimab, an agonistic anti-OX40 (CD134) antibody. Findings of the study overall: CD8+ T cells averaged more expanded clones than CD4+. A proportion of nonresponders additionally exhibited low normalized T-cell clonal expansion.

Blood was sampled at baseline, cycle 4 day 1, and cycle 7 day 1. For this clone: The antigen is unknown.

Method: immunoSEQ multiplex PCR; TCRdb's copy keeps in-frame clones and lacks some. This table has 65,000 to 70,000 clones, around 90% appearing once. Germline V gives CDR1 LNHNV, CDR2 YYDKDF (reference sequence). This CDR3 has 14 residues. V was pared by 0 bases and J by 3 bases, with 8 bases between. The chain carries TRBV15 and TRBJ2-5, with no clear D. This clonotype originated in an adult with an advanced solid tumor such as melanoma, head and neck, liver or kidney cancer. Sequenced material: CD4+ or CD8+ T cells sorted from blood, taken in a trial of the OX40 agonist ivuxolimab. The CDR3: CATSRDRGEETQYF. The CDR3 DNA reads TGTGCCACCAGCAGAGATCGAGGTGAAGAGACCCAGTACTTC.